This entry describes one T cell receptor beta chain. The data belong to a study of blood T cell repertoires in COVID-19. Germline V lookup: CDR1 SEHNR, CDR2 FQNEAQ (reference sequence). The CDR3 spans 14 residues. V lost 5 bases and J lost 8, with 15 bases in between. In the authors' methods: For nucleated cells, counts were estimated from reference gene primer amplification. The repertoire was sequenced with immunoSEQ multiplex PCR; TCRdb's copy has only in-frame clones and lacks some. V and J calls and clone size come straight from that table; D and trimming were deduced from the DNA. The sample lists 200,000 to 250,000 clones; roughly 80% were seen once.

This rearrangement joins TRBV7-9 to TRBJ1-4; tentatively, D is TRBD1 (6 bases). This receptor was identified in a man aged 25-45 years with active or convalescent COVID-19. The source material was peripheral blood. CDR3 region: CASSKQGGGEKLFF. The DNA for the CDR3 is TGTGCCAGCAGCAAACAGGGCGGGGGGGAAAAACTGTTTTTT.